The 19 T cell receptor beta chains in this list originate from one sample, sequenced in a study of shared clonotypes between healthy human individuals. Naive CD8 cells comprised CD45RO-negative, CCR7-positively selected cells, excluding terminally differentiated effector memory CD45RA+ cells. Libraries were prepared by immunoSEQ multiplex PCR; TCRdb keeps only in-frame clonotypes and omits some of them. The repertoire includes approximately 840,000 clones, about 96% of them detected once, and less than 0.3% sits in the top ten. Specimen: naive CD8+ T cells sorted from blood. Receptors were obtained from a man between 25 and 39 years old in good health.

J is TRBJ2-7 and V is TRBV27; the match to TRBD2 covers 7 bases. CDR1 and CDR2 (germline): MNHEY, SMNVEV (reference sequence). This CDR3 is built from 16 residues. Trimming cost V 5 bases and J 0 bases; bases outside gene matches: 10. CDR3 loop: CASSVHVTSASYEQYF. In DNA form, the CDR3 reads TGTGCCAGCAGTGTCCACGTCACTAGCGCCTCCTACGAGCAGTACTTC.

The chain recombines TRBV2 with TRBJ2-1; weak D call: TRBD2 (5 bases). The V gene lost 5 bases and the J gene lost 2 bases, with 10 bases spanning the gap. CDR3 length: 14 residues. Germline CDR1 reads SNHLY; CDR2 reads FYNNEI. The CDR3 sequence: CASSLDGAYNEQFF. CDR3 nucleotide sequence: TGTGCCAGCAGTTTAGACGGGGCCTACAATGAGCAGTTCTTC. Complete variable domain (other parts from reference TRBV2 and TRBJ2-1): EPEVTQTPSHQVTQMGQEVILRCVPISNHLYFYWYRQILGQKVEFLVSFYNNEISEKSEIFDDQFSVERPDGSNFTLKIRSTKLEDSAMYFCASSLDGAYNEQFFGPGTRLTVL.

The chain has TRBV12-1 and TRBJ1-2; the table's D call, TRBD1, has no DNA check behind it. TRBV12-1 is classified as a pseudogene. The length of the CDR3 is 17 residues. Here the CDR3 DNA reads TGTGCCAGCAGCTCCCCGGGACAGGGCCTCCCCCACTATGGCTACACCTTC. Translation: CASSSPGQGLPHYGYTF.

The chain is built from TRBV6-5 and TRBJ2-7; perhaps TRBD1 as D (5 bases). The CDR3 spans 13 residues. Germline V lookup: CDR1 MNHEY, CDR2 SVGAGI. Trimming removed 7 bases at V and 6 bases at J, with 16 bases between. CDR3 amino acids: CASTIGVGAEQYF. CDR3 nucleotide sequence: TGTGCCAGCACCATAGGCGTTGGGGCCGAGCAGTACTTC.

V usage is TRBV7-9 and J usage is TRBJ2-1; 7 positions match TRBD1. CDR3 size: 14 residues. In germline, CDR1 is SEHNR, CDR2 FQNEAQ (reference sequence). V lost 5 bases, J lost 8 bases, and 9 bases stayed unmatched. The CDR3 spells CASSRDSDPHEQFF. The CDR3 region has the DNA TGTGCCAGCAGCCGGGACAGTGATCCCCATGAGCAGTTCTTC.

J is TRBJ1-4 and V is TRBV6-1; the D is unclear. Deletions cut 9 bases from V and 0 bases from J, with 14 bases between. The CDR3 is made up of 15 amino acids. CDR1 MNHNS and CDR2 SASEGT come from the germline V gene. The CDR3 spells CASGPYAATNEKLFF. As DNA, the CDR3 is TGTGCCAGTGGACCCTACGCAGCAACTAATGAAAAACTGTTTTTT.

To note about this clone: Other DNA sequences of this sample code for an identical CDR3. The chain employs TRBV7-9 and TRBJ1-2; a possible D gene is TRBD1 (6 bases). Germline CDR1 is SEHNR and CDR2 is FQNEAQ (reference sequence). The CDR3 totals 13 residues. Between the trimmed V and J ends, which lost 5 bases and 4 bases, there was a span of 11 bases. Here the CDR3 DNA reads TGTGCCAGCAGCCTAGGGGGGAGCTATGGCTACACCTTC. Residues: CASSLGGSYGYTF.

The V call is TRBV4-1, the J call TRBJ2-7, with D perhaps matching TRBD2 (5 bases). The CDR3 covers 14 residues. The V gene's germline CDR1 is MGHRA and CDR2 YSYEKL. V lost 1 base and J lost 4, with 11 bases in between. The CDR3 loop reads CASSQVPSGYEQYF. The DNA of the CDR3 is TGCGCCAGCAGCCAAGTTCCTTCGGGGTACGAGCAGTACTTC.

The CDR3 protein is CASSLLNRGTEAFF. The CDR3 coding sequence is TGTGCCAGCAGCTTATTAAATCGGGGGACTGAAGCTTTCTTT. The chain couples TRBV5-8 to TRBJ1-1; D may be TRBD1 (5 bases). V was shortened by 2 bases and J by 5 bases, with 13 bases between the two germline ends. The CDR3 sequence is 14 residues long. In germline, CDR1 is SGHTS, CDR2 YDEGEE.

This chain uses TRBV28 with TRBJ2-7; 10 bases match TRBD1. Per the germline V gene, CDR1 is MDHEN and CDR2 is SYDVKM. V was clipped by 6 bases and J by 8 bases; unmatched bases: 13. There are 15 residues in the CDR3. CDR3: CASSHLTGQGGKQYF. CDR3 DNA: TGTGCCAGCAGCCACCTAACTGGACAGGGGGGGAAGCAGTACTTC. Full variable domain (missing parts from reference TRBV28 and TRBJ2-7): DVKVTQSSRYLVKRTGEKVFLECVQDMDHENMFWYRQDPGLGLRLIYFSYDVKMKEKGDIPEGYSVSREKKERFSLILESASTNQTSMYLCASSHLTGQGGKQYFGPGTRLTVT.

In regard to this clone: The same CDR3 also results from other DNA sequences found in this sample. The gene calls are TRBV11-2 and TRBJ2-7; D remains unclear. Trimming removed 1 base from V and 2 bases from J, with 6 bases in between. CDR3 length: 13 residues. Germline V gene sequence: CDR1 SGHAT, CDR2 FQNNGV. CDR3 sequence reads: CASSLGLTYEQYF. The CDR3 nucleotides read TGTGCCAGCAGCTTAGGGCTGACCTACGAGCAGTACTTC.

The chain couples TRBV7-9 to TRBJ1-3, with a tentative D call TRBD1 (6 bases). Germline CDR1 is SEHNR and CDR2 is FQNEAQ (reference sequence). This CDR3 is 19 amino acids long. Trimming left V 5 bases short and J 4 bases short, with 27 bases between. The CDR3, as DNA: TGTGCCAGCAGCCCCCCGATTGTTGGACAGCCAGGGGCAGGAAACACCATATATTTT. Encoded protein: CASSPPIVGQPGAGNTIYF.

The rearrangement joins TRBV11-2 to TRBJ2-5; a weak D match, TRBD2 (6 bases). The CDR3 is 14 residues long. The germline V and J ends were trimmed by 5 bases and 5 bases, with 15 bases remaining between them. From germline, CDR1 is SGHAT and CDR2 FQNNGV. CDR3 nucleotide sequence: TGTGCCAGCAGCCCTGTGCGGGGTTTTGAGACCCAGTACTTC. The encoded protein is CASSPVRGFETQYF.

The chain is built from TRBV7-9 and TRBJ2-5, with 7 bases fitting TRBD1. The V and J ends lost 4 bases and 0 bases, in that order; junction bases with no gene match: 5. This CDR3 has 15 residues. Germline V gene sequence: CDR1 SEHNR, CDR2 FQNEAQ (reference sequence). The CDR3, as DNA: TGTGCCAGCAGCTGGGTGGGACAGTACCAAGAGACCCAGTACTTC. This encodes CASSWVGQYQETQYF.

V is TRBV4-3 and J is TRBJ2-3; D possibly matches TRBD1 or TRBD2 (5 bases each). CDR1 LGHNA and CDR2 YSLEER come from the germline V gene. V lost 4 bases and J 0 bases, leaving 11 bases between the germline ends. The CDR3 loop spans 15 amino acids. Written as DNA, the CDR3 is TGCGCCAGCAGCCCTTGGGGGTCTAGCACAGATACGCAGTATTTT. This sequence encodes CASSPWGSSTDTQYF.

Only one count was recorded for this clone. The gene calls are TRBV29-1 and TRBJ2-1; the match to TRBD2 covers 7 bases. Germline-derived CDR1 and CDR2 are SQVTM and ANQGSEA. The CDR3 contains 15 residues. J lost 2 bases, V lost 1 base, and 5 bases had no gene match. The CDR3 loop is CSVEGLAEPYNEQFF. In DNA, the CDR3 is TGCAGCGTTGAAGGCCTAGCGGAACCCTACAATGAGCAGTTCTTC.

The CDR3 DNA sequence: TGTGCCAGCAGCCGTGGGTCCGTGAACACTGAAGCTTTCTTT. It codes for CASSRGSVNTEAFF. The chain links TRBV7-9 to TRBJ1-1; D remains ambiguous. The V end was cut by 5 bases, the J end by 0 bases, with 10 bases between. This CDR3 has 14 amino acids. Germline assignment: CDR1 SEHNR and CDR2 FQNEAQ (reference sequence).

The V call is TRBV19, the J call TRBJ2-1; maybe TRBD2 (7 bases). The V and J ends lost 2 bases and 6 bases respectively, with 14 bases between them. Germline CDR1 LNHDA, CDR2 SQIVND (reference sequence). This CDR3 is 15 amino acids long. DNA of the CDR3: TGTGCCAGTAGTATATCGGGGGGCGGGGTCAATGAGCAGTTCTTC. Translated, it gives CASSISGGGVNEQFF.

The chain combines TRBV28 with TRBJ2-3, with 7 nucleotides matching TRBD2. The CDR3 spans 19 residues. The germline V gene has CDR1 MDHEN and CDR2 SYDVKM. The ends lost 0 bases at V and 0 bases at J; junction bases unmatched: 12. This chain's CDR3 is CASSLWGLAVVGSTDTQYF. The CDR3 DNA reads TGTGCCAGCAGTTTATGGGGGCTAGCGGTCGTAGGTAGCACAGATACGCAGTATTTT.